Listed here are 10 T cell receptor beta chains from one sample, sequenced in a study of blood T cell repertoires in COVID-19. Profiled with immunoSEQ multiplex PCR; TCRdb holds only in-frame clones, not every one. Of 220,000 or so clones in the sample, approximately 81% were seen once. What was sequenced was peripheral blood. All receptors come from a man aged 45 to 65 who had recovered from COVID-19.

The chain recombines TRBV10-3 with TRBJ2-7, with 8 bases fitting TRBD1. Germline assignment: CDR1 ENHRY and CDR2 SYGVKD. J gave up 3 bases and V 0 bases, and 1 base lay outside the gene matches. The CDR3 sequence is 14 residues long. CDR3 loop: CAISESDRVYEQYF. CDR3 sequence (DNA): TGTGCCATCAGTGAGTCGGACAGGGTCTACGAGCAGTACTTC.

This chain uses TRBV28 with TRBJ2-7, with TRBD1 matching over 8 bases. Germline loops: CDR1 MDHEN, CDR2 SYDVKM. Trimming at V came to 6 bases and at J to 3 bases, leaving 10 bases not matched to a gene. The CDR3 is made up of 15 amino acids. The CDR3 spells CASSSAGTGYYEQYF. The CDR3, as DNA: TGTGCCAGCAGCTCTGCCGGGACAGGTTACTACGAGCAGTACTTC. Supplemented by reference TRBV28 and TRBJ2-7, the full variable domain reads DVKVTQSSRYLVKRTGEKVFLECVQDMDHENMFWYRQDPGLGLRLIYFSYDVKMKEKGDIPEGYSVSREKKERFSLILESASTNQTSMYLCASSSAGTGYYEQYFGPGTRLTVT.

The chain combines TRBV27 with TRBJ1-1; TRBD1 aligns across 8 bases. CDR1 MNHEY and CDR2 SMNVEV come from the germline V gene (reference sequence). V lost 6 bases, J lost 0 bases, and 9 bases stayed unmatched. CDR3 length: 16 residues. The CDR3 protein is CASRGGTGLLNTEAFF. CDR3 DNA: TGTGCCAGCAGGGGGGGGACAGGATTATTGAACACTGAAGCTTTCTTT.

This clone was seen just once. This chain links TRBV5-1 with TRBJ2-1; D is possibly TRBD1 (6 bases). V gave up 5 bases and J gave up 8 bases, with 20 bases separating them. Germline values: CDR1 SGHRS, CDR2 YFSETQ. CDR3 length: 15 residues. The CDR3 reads CASRGGEGLWDEQFF. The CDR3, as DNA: TGCGCCAGCAGAGGGGGAGAGGGGCTATGGGATGAGCAGTTCTTC. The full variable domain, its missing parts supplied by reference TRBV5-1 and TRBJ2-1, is KAGVTQTPRYLIKTRGQQVTLSCSPISGHRSVSWYQQTPGQGLQFLFEYFSETQRNKGNFPGRFSGRQFSNSRSEMNVSTLELGDSALYLCASRGGEGLWDEQFFGPGTRLTVL.

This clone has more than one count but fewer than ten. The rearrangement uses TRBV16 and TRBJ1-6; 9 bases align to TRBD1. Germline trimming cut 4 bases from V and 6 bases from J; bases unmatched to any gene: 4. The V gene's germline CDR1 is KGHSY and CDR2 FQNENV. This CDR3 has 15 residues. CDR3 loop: CASSPWTGVNSPLHF. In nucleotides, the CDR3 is TGTGCCAGCAGCCCATGGACAGGGGTTAATTCACCCCTCCACTTT.

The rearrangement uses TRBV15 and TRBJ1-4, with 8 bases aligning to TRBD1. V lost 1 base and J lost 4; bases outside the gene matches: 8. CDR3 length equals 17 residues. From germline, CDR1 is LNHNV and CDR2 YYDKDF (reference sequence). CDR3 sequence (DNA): TGTGCCACCAGCAGAGGGGATTCTGACAGGGGTAATGAAAAACTGTTTTTT. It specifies CATSRGDSDRGNEKLFF.

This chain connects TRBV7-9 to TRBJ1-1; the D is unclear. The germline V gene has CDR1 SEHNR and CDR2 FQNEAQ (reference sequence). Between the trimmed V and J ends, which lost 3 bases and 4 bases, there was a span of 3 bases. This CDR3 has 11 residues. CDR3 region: CASSFSTEAFF. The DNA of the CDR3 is TGTGCCAGCAGCTTCAGCACTGAAGCTTTCTTT.

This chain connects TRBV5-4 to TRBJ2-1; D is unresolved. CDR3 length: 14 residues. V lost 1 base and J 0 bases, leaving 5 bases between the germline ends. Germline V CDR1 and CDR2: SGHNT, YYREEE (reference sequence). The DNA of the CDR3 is TGTGCCAGCAGCTTGAGGAGCTCCTACAATGAGCAGTTCTTC. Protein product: CASSLRSSYNEQFF.

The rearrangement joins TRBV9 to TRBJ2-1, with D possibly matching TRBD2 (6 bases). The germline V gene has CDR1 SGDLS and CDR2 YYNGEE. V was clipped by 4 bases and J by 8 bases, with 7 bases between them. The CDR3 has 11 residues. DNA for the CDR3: TGTGCCAGCAGCTGGAGGGATGAGCAGTTCTTC. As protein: CASSWRDEQFF.

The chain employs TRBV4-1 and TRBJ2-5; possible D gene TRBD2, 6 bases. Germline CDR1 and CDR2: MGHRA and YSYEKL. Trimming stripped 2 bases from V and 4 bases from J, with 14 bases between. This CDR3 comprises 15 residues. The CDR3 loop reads CASSQILAWGETQYF. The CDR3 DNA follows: TGCGCCAGCAGCCAAATCCTAGCGTGGGGAGAGACCCAGTACTTC.